What follows describes a single T cell receptor (beta chain). Its antigen remains unidentified. The sample holds no much larger clone one base away, and base qualities are not on file. The sequencing machine was an Illumina NovaSeq 6000. Using 5'RACE with constant-segment primers, TCRalpha and TCRbeta cDNA libraries were constructed, with sample barcodes and unique molecular identifiers added in the process. Trizol reagent was used to extract RNA from every sample. The libraries were amplified in two PCR steps, and the second step added a second sample barcode and Illumina TruSeq adapters. The libraries were sequenced on an Illumina NovaSeq using 2 x 150 bp paired-end reads. Per the source publication's procedure: The reads were demultiplexed and collapsed into UMI-guided consensus sequences using migec v1.2.7. With mixcr v2.1.11, UMI consensuses were aligned to TRA and TRB V and J templates and assembled into clonotypes. Clonotypes were classified as expanded or contracted when called significant by both edgeR and NoisET, with noise models trained on biological replicates. For edgeR calls, a false discovery rate-adjusted p below 0.01 and a log2 fold-change threshold of 1 were applied. As an exploratory analysis of dynamics, max-normalized trajectories of the 1000 most abundant clonotypes were examined with PCA combined with hierarchical clustering. The CD4 or CD8 phenotype of responding clones was assigned using the separately sequenced CD4+ and CD8+ repertoires. TCRdb's own reprocessing of the public reads used fastp at Q25 and MiXCR and kept productive beta chains. Identical CDR3 proteins give one entry, which carries the most common genes and DNA. The V and J calls and clone size are TCRdb's, not the authors'. Recorded for this sample are a few hundred thousand distinct CDR3 sequences; over 20% of them occurred a single time. The ten largest clones add up to about an eighth of the sample.

Ficoll-Paque density gradient centrifugation was the method used to isolate PBMCs. The data originate from a study of T-cell memory formation after mild COVID-19 (dated by TCRdb to about 2021). A note on the overall study: TCR sequence clusters from the two donors were found to be largely donor specific. In a couple of donors, T-cell clones that expanded and contracted after mild COVID-19 were tracked by sequencing TCRalpha and TCRbeta repertoires over time. Two young, previously healthy adult volunteers, one female and one male, were included in the cohort.

On the study overall, not on this receptor specifically: Only a couple of mild cases were covered by the study, and larger cohorts that include severe cases with pre-infection samples were considered necessary. SARS-CoV-2 specificity was not confirmed for the second-wave clones peaking on day 37. From day 15 to 85, contracting clones showed balanced CD4/CD8 phenotypes, whereas a second wave of clones that expanded from day 15 to 37 leaned towards CD4+. Some responding clones were detected in pre-infection memory, suggesting pre-existing cross-reactive memory T cells joined the SARS-CoV-2 response. Contracting CD4+ clones appeared mostly in the CM and EM memory subsets, whereas CD8+ clones were enriched in EMRA.

Sequenced sample: PBMCs or a T cell subset sorted from them (not recorded which). The sequence was collected from an adult woman who had mild COVID-19 (a few samples of this study predate the infection). The sample titles of this study are shuffled in the database, so cell type and time point are left out; the donor was told from shared clones.

The CDR3 protein is CASSNLNNEQFF. The DNA sequence is as follows: TGTGCCAGCAGCAATCTCAACAATGAGCAGTTCTTC. Recombination linked TRBV7-3 to TRBJ2-1, with the D gene too uncertain to name. The CDR3, from cysteine to phenylalanine, totals 12 residues. Only the CDR3 DNA stays, 36 bases, in frame from base 1. Trimming takes 5 bases from V and 5 bases from J, and the germline ends sit 7 bases apart. CDR1 and CDR2, looked up from the germline V gene, are SGHTA and FQGTGA.